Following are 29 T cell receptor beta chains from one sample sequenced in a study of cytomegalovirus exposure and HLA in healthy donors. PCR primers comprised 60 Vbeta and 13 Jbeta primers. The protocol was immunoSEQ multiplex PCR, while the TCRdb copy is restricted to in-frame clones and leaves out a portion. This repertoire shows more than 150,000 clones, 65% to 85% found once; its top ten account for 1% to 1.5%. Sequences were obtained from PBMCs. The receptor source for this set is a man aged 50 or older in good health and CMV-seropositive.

Here the CDR3 reads CASSVDSGYHQPQHF. The CDR3 DNA follows: TGTGCCAGCAGCGTAGATTCAGGGTATCATCAGCCCCAGCATTTT. The chain combines TRBV9 with TRBJ1-5, with D perhaps TRBD1 (5 bases). Trimming took 0 bases from V and 5 from J, leaving 12 bases between them. Germline CDR1 is SGDLS and CDR2 is YYNGEE. This CDR3 has 15 residues.

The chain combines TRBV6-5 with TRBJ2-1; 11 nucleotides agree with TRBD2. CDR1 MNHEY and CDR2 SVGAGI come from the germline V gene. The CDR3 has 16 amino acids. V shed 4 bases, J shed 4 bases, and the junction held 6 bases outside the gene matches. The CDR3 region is CASSSSGTSGYNEQFF. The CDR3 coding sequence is TGTGCCAGCAGTTCATCCGGGACTAGCGGATACAATGAGCAGTTCTTC.

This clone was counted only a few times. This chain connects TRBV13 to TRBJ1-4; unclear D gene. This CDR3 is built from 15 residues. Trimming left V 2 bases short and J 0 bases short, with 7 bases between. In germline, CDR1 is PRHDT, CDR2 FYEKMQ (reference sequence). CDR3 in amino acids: CASSLRGATNEKLFF. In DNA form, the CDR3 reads TGTGCCAGCAGCTTACGGGGTGCAACTAATGAAAAACTGTTTTTT.

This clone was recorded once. The CDR3 reads CASSARDRGPDTQYF. For the CDR3, the DNA is TGTGCCAGCAGCGCCCGGGACAGGGGGCCAGATACGCAGTATTTT. The chain recombines TRBV2 with TRBJ2-3; 12 bases are shared with TRBD1. Trimming cost V 6 bases and J 4 bases; bases outside gene matches: 5. This CDR3 region has 15 residues. Germline V gene data show CDR1 as SNHLY and CDR2 as FYNNEI. The full variable domain, its missing parts supplied by reference TRBV2 and TRBJ2-3, is EPEVTQTPSHQVTQMGQEVILRCVPISNHLYFYWYRQILGQKVEFLVSFYNNEISEKSEIFDDQFSVERPDGSNFTLKIRSTKLEDSAMYFCASSARDRGPDTQYFGPGTRLTVL.

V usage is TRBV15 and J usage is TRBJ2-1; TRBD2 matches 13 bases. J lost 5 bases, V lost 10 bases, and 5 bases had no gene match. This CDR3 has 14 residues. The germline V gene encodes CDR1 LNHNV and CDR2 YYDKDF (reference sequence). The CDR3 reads CAMLGTSGDNEQFF. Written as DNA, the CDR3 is TGTGCCATGCTAGGGACTAGCGGGGACAATGAGCAGTTCTTC.

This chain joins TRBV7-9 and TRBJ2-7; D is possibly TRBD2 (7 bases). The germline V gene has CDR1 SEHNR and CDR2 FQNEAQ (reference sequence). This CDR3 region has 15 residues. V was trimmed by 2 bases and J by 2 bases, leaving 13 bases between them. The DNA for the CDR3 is TGTGCCAGCAGCTTATGGGGGGGGGCAGCCTACGAGCAGTACTTC. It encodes CASSLWGGAAYEQYF.

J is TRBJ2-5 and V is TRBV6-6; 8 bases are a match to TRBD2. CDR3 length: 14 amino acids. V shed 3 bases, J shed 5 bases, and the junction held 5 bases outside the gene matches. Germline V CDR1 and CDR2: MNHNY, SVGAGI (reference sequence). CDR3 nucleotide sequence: TGTGCCAGCAGTTATTCGGGGGGGAGGGAGACCCAGTACTTC. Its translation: CASSYSGGRETQYF.

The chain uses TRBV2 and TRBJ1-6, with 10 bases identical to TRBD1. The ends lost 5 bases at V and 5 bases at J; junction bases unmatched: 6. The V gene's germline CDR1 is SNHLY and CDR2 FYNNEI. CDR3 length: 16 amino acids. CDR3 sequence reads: CASSRDRGSHNSPLHF. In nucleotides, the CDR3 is TGTGCCAGCAGTAGGGACAGGGGATCACATAATTCACCCCTCCACTTT.

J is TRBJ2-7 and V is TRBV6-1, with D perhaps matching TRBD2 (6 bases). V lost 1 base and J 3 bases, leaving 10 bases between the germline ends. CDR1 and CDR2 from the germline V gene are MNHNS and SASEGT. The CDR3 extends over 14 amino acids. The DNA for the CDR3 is TGTGCCAGCAGTGAAGGGGGCGGGAACTACGAGCAGTACTTC. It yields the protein CASSEGGGNYEQYF.

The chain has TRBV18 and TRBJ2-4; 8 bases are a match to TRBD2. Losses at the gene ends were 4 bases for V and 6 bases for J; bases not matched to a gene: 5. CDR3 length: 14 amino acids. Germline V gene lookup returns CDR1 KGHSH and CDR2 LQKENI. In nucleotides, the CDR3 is TGTGCCAGCTCACAAACGGGGGGGCCAAACATTCAGTACTTC. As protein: CASSQTGGPNIQYF.

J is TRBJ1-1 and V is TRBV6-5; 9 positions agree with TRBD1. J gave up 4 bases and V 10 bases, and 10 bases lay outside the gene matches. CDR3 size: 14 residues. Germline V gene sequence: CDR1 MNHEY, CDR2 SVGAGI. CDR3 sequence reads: CATQKDRGGTEAFF. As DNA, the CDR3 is TGTGCCACCCAAAAGGACAGGGGAGGCACTGAAGCTTTCTTT.

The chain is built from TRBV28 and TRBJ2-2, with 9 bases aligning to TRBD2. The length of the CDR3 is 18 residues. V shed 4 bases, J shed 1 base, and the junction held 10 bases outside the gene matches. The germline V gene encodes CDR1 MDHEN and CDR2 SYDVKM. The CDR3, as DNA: TGTGCCAGCAGTTCCCCCCCTTCGACTAGCGGGAACACCGGGGAGCTGTTTTTT. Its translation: CASSSPPSTSGNTGELFF.

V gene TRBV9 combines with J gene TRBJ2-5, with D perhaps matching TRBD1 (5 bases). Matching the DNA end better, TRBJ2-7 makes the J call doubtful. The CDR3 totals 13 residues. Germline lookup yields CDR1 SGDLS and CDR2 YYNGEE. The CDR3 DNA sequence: TGTGCCAGCAGCGTAGGACAGAGCTACGAGCAGTACTTC. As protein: CASSVGQSYEQYF.

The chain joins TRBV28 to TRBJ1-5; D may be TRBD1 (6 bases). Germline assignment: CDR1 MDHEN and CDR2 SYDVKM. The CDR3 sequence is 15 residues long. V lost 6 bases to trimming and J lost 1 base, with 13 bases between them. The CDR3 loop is CASSWTAESNQPQHF. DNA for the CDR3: TGTGCCAGCAGCTGGACAGCTGAGAGCAATCAGCCCCAGCATTTT.

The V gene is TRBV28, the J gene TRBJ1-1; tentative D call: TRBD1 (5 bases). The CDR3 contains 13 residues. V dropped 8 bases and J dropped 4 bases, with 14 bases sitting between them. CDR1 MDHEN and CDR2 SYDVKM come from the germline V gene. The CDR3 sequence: CASRLRQSTEAFF. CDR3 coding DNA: TGTGCCAGCCGCTTACGACAGAGCACTGAAGCTTTCTTT.

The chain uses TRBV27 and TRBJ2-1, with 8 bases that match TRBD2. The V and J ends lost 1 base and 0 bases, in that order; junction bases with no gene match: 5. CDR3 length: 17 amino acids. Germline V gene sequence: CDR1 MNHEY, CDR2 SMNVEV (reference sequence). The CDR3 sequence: CASSLYWSGSSYNEQFF. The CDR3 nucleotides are TGTGCCAGCAGTTTATATTGGAGCGGGAGCTCCTACAATGAGCAGTTCTTC.

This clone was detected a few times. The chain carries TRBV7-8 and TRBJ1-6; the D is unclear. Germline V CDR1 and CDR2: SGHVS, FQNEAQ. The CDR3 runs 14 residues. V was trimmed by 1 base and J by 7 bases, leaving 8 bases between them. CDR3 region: CASSLGTVNSPLHF. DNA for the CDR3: TGTGCCAGCAGCTTAGGAACAGTCAATTCACCCCTCCACTTT.

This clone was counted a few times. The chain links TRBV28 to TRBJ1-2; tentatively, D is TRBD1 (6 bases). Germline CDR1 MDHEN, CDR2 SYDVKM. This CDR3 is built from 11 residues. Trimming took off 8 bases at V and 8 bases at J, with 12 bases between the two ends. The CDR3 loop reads CASGQYYGYTF. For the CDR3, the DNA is TGTGCCAGCGGACAGTATTACGGCTACACCTTC.

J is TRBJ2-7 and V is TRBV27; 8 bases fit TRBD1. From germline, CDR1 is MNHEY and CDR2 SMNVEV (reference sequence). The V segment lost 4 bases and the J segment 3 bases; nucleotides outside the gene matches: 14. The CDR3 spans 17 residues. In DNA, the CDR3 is TGTGCCAGCAGTTATTCACAGTCCGGGACAGGACACTACGAGCAGTACTTC. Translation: CASSYSQSGTGHYEQYF.

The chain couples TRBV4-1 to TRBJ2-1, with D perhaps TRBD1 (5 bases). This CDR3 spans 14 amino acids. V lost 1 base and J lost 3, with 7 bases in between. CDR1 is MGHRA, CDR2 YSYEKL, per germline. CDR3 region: CASSQVGDYNEQFF. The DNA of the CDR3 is TGCGCCAGCAGCCAAGTAGGGGACTACAATGAGCAGTTCTTC.

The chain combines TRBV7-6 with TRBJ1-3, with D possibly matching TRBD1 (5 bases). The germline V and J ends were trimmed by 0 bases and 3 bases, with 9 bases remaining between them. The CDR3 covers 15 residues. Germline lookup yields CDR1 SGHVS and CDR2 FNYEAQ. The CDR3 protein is CASSLARQIGNTIYF. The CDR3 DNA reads TGTGCCAGCAGCTTAGCTCGACAGATTGGAAACACCATATATTTT.

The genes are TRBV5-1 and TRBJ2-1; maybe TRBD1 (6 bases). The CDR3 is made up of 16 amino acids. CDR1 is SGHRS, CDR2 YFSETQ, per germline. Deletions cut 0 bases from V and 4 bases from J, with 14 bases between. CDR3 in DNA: TGCGCCAGCAGCTTGGCCCAAGGGGGTCGGTACAATGAGCAGTTCTTC. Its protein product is CASSLAQGGRYNEQFF.

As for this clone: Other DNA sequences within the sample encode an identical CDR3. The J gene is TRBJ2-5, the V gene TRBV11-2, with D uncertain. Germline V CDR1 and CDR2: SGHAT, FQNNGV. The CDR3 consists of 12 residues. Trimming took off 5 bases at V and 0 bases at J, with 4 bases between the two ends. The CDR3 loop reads CASSPYQETQYF. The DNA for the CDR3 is TGTGCCAGCAGCCCTTACCAAGAGACCCAGTACTTC.

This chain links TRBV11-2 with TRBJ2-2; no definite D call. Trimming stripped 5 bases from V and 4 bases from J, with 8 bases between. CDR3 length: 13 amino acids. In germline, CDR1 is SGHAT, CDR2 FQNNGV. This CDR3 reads CASSPRSTGELFF. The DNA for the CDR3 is TGTGCCAGCAGCCCCCGTTCCACCGGGGAGCTGTTTTTT.

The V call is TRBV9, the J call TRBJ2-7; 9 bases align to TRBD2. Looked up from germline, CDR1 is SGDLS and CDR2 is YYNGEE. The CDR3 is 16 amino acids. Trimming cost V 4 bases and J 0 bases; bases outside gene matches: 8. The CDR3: CASSPMSGGHSYEQYF. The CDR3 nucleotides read TGTGCCAGCAGCCCAATGAGCGGGGGGCACTCCTACGAGCAGTACTTC.

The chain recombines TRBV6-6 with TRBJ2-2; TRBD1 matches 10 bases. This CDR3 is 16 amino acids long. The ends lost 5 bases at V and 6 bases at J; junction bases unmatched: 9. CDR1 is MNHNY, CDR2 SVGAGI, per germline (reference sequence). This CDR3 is CASSRFLTGGPGELFF. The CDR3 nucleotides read TGTGCCAGCAGTCGCTTCCTGACAGGGGGCCCCGGGGAGCTGTTTTTT.

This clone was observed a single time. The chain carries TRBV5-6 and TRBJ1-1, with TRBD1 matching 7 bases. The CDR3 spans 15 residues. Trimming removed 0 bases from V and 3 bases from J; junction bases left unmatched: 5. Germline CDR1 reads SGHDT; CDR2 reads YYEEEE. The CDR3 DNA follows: TGTGCCAGCAGCTTGGGAATGCAGGGGGACACTGAAGCTTTCTTT. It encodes CASSLGMQGDTEAFF.

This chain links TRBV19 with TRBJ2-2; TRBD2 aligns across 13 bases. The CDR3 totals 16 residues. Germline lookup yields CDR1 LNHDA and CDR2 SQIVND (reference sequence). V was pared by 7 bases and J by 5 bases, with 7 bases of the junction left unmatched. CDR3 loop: CASNRGLAGVTGELFF. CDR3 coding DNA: TGTGCCAGTAACCGCGGACTAGCGGGAGTTACCGGGGAGCTGTTTTTT.

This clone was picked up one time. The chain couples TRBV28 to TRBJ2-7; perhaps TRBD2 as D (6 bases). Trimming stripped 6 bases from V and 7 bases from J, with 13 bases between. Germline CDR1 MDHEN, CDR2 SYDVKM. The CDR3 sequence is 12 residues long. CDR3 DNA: TGTGCCAGCAGGGGATTCGGGAGTGAGCAGTACTTC. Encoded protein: CASRGFGSEQYF. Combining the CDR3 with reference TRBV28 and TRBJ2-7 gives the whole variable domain DVKVTQSSRYLVKRTGEKVFLECVQDMDHENMFWYRQDPGLGLRLIYFSYDVKMKEKGDIPEGYSVSREKKERFSLILESASTNQTSMYLCASRGFGSEQYFGPGTRLTVT.